Listed here are 19 T cell receptor beta chains from one sample, sequenced in a study of Ad26.COV2.S vaccination and SARS-CoV-2 variants. Assay used: immunoSEQ multiplex PCR; TCRdb lists only in-frame clones, some missing. The sample has around 400,000 clones, approximately 90% seen once. Specified treatment: about 20 received Ad26.COV2.S at low or high dose, single or two shots; 5 received placebo; per-sample allocation not given. After the first vaccine or placebo injection, samples were drawn on day 63. Sequencing was performed on peripheral blood, taken in a trial of Ad26.COV2.S vaccine versus placebo. These receptors were collected from a person between 18 and 65 years old who received the Ad26.COV2.S COVID-19 vaccine or a placebo.

This clone has a single count. This chain uses TRBV4-2 with TRBJ2-4, with a possible D match to TRBD1 (6 bases). The V and J ends lost 1 base and 0 bases respectively, with 19 bases between them. The germline V gene encodes CDR1 LGHNA and CDR2 YNFKEQ. The CDR3 runs 19 residues. DNA of the CDR3: TGTGCCAGCAGCCAAGTGCCCATGGGGACACCTTTAGCCAAAAACATTCAGTACTTC. Protein: CASSQVPMGTPLAKNIQYF.

This chain links TRBV30 with TRBJ1-1; D possibly corresponds to TRBD1 (6 bases). The germline V gene encodes CDR1 GTSNPN and CDR2 SVGIG (reference sequence). V was pared by 5 bases and J by 5 bases, with 12 bases between. The CDR3 totals 12 residues. The CDR3: CAWHHQGTEAFF. The CDR3 region has the DNA TGTGCCTGGCATCATCAGGGGACTGAAGCTTTCTTT.

V gene TRBV4-1 combines with J gene TRBJ1-2; D is unclear. Germline assignment: CDR1 MGHRA and CDR2 YSYEKL. CDR3 length: 15 residues. Trimming stripped 1 base from V and 7 bases from J, with 16 bases between. CDR3 in amino acids: CASSQAYGSFGGYTF. The CDR3 DNA sequence: TGCGCCAGCAGCCAAGCTTATGGAAGCTTCGGTGGCTACACCTTC.

The V call is TRBV29-1, the J call TRBJ2-6; D remains ambiguous. Germline lookup yields CDR1 SQVTM and CDR2 ANQGSEA. The CDR3 totals 12 residues. V shed 7 bases and J shed 0 bases, with 4 bases lying between them. The CDR3 DNA reads TGCAGCGCTGACTCTGGGGCCAACGTCCTGACTTTC. Encoded protein: CSADSGANVLTF.

The rearrangement joins TRBV5-1 to TRBJ2-2; maybe TRBD2 (5 bases). Trimming took off 2 bases at V and 7 bases at J, with 6 bases between the two ends. The CDR3 spans 12 residues. Germline V gives CDR1 SGHRS, CDR2 YFSETQ. CDR3 in DNA: TGCGCCAGCAGCTTAGGAGGCGGGGAGCTGTTTTTT. As protein: CASSLGGGELFF.

The chain uses TRBV27 and TRBJ2-5; D gene unclear. CDR3 length: 14 residues. V was cut by 2 bases and J by 4 bases, with 11 bases left in between. Per germline, CDR1 MNHEY and CDR2 SMNVEV (reference sequence). CDR3 coding DNA: TGTGCCAGCAGTTTACAGGCCACTCGAGAGACCCAGTACTTC. Protein: CASSLQATRETQYF.

This chain uses TRBV28 with TRBJ2-7, with 11 bases matching TRBD2. The germline CDR1 and CDR2 sequences are MDHEN and SYDVKM. Germline trimming cut 4 bases from V and 3 bases from J; bases unmatched to any gene: 8. The CDR3 sequence is 16 residues long. CDR3 DNA: TGTGCCAGCAGTTCGGTGACTAGCGGGGTTTACTACGAGCAGTACTTC. This translates into CASSSVTSGVYYEQYF.

The CDR3 coding sequence is TGTGCCAGCAGCATCCGACCACCGGGGACCCAGTACTTC. Translation: CASSIRPPGTQYF. The gene calls are TRBV7-8 and TRBJ2-5; D gene unclear. The V gene lost 5 bases and the J gene lost 7 bases, with 14 bases spanning the gap. The CDR3 length is 13 residues. Germline CDR1 and CDR2: SGHVS and FQNEAQ.

The rearrangement uses TRBV27 and TRBJ2-7; D not resolved. The germline V and J ends were trimmed by 0 bases and 6 bases, with 15 bases remaining between them. In germline, CDR1 is MNHEY, CDR2 SMNVEV (reference sequence). The CDR3 consists of 15 residues. The CDR3, as DNA: TGTGCCAGCAGTTTATCTCCCCCCCCCGGGTCCGAGCAGTACTTC. It specifies CASSLSPPPGSEQYF.

This chain links TRBV3-1 (or the pseudogene TRBV3-2) with TRBJ1-1; D is undetermined. V dropped 3 bases and J dropped 7 bases, with 15 bases sitting between them. There are 14 residues in the CDR3. Germline V lookup: CDR1 LGHDT, CDR2 YNNKEL (reference sequence). The CDR3 bases are TGTGCCAGCAGCCACTCGACGGAAGCTGATGAAGCTTTCTTT. Encoded protein: CASSHSTEADEAFF.

V gene TRBV9 combines with J gene TRBJ2-6, with D possibly being TRBD2 (5 bases). The CDR3 runs 17 residues. The V gene's germline CDR1 is SGDLS and CDR2 YYNGEE. The V gene lost 0 bases and the J gene lost 2 bases, with 12 bases spanning the gap. The DNA for the CDR3 is TGTGCCAGCAGCGTAGACCCACTAGGTGCTGGGGCCAACGTCCTGACTTTC. Amino acid sequence: CASSVDPLGAGANVLTF.

CDR3 in amino acids: CASSGTFMNTEAFF. The CDR3 nucleotides are TGTGCCAGCAGTGGGACCTTTATGAACACTGAAGCTTTCTTT. V usage is TRBV2 and J usage is TRBJ1-1, with no clear D. The CDR3 runs 14 residues. Per germline, CDR1 SNHLY and CDR2 FYNNEI. Deletions cut 4 bases from V and 0 bases from J, with 9 bases between.

Regarding this clone: One end of the junction does not line up with germline, which may come from a read error. The chain has TRBV9 and TRBJ2-7; D unclear. The germline CDR1 and CDR2 sequences are SGDLS and YYNGEE. This CDR3 is built from 15 residues. CDR3 nucleotide sequence: TGTGCCAGCAGCGTAGGCACCCACCCCAACTACGAACAGTACTTC. Protein product: CASSVGTHPNYEQYF. The variable domain in full, with the rest retrieved from reference TRBV9 and TRBJ2-7, is DSGVTQTPKHLITATGQRVTLRCSPRSGDLSVYWYQQSLDQGLQFLIQYYNGEERAKGNILERFSAQQFPDLHSELNLSSLELGDSALYFCASSVGTHPNYEQYFGPGTRLTVT.

The V gene is TRBV3-1 (or the pseudogene TRBV3-2), the J gene TRBJ2-3; D gene unclear. V was trimmed by 0 bases and J by 2 bases, leaving 9 bases between them. Germline lookup yields CDR1 LGHDT and CDR2 YNNKEL (reference sequence). The CDR3 contains 15 residues. The CDR3 coding sequence is TGTGCCAGCAGCCAAGATGTGTCCGCCACAGATACGCAGTATTTT. Translated, it gives CASSQDVSATDTQYF.

The V and J genes are TRBV20-1 and TRBJ2-3, with TRBD2 matching 8 bases. V was pared by 4 bases and J by 10 bases, with 4 bases of the junction left unmatched. The CDR3 is 11 amino acids. The germline gives CDR1 DFQATT, CDR2 SNEGSKA (reference sequence). The CDR3, as DNA: TGCAGTGCTATCTTCGGGAGGGCGCAGTATTTT. Amino acids: CSAIFGRAQYF.

The chain uses TRBV5-6 and TRBJ2-1, with D perhaps TRBD1 or TRBD2 (5 bases each). V lost 4 bases, J lost 0 bases, and 14 bases lay in between. The CDR3 sequence is 16 residues long. Germline CDR1 SGHDT, CDR2 YYEEEE. The CDR3 sequence is CASSPRGVSSYNEQFF. CDR3 DNA: TGTGCCAGCAGCCCCCGGGGCGTAAGCTCCTACAATGAGCAGTTCTTC.

This chain uses TRBV15 with TRBJ1-1; D gene unclear. V was cut by 1 base and J by 0 bases, with 6 bases left in between. CDR1 LNHNV and CDR2 YYDKDF come from the germline V gene (reference sequence). The CDR3 spans 14 residues. CDR3 sequence (DNA): TGTGCCACCAGCAGAGGACGGATGAACACTGAAGCTTTCTTT. Residues: CATSRGRMNTEAFF.

The V gene is TRBV6-6, the J gene TRBJ2-7; TRBD2 might be the D (7 bases). The ends were cut back, 6 bases at V and 6 bases at J, with 15 bases in the middle. Per germline, CDR1 MNHNY and CDR2 SVGAGI (reference sequence). This CDR3 spans 13 amino acids. This CDR3 is CASSQGGAGEQYF. DNA of the CDR3: TGTGCCAGCAGCCAAGGGGGGGCAGGCGAGCAGTACTTC.

This chain uses TRBV20-1 with TRBJ2-7; 11 bases match TRBD2. V trimming: 3 bases; J trimming: 0 bases; junction bases outside the gene matches: 10. The CDR3 is 17 amino acids. Germline V gives CDR1 DFQATT, CDR2 SNEGSKA (reference sequence). DNA for the CDR3: TGCAGTGCTAGTAATCTAGCGGGAGGACTCCTCTCCTACGAGCAGTACTTC. It yields the protein CSASNLAGGLLSYEQYF.